This T cell receptor beta chain is from a study of CXCR3-negative and CXCR3-positive naive CD8 T cells (dated by TCRdb to the late 2010s). Turning to the overall study: In total, around 140 million TRB reads were obtained, corresponding to roughly 1.5 +/- 0.3 million reads per library. The diversity and physicochemical repertoire analyses included 11 donors pooled from two independent experiments. Naive subsets from 5 or 6 donors and memory cells from 3 donors were included in the TRBV-TRBJ cluster analysis. Broader findings and caveats from the paper: Comparably high repertoire diversity was found in both naive subsets, whereas much lower repertoire diversity was found in memory CD8+ T cells. Within the same donor, TRBV-TRBJ usage looked similar between naive CXCR3-negative and CXCR3-positive cells, but memory cells had distinct patterns. Compared with CXCR3-negative naive cells, CXCR3-positive naive cells had TRB CDR3s with higher hydrophobicity (lower Kidera factor 4), lower energy, and higher strength and volume indices. Because surface CD5, which is linked to self-reactivity in mice, was comparable between the naive subsets, TCR interaction strength was also inferred from TRB CDR3 physicochemical properties. Freshly isolated PBMCs were used for most assays because CXCR3 expression partially decreased after cryopreservation.

For every CD8+ T cell subset, fewer than 350,000 cells were flow-sorted straight into RLT lysis buffer, and each subset was sorted in triplicate. To keep memory contaminants out, a stringent definition of naive CD8+ T cells was applied: CD45RO-CCR7+CD27+CD95-. Peripheral blood mononuclear cells were isolated from buffy coats by standard density gradient centrifugation. Naive CXCR3-negative and CXCR3-positive CD8+ T cells were flow-sorted using a FACSAria III. Total RNA was extracted from sorted cells with an RNeasy Mini Kit. Notes on this clonotype: It has no known antigen specificity.

Sequencing instrument: NextSeq 550. The Human TCR Profiling Kit (MiLaboratory) was used to prepare UMI-labeled 5' RACE TRB cDNA libraries. cDNA synthesis used the entire amount of extracted RNA, and PCR amplification then used the entire amount of cDNA produced. Libraries were prepared in parallel with an identical number of PCR cycles. From the authors' description of their analysis: With a minimum of two reads required per UMI, MIGEC and MiXCR pulled out about 50,000 +/- 10,000 unique UMI-labeled TRB cDNA molecules from each library. On average, each library contained about 40,000 +/- 10,000 functional in-frame TRB CDR3 nucleotide clonotypes without stop codons. After downsampling to 5000 UMI-labeled TRB molecules per sample, diversity metrics such as normalized Shannon-Wiener and Chao1 were calculated in VDJtools. Clonotype-size-weighted physicochemical properties of the central five CDR3 residues (interaction energy, strength, volume and Kidera factor 4) were computed in VDJtools. TCRdb reprocessed the public reads and reports one entry per CDR3 protein sequence, without DNA. TCRdb's processing, not the authors', yielded these V and J calls. The table of this sample itemizes about 150,000 distinct CDR3 sequences. The ten largest make up 0.45% to 0.6% of the sample.

The CDR3 spans 12 residues, from the cysteine through the phenylalanine. A DNA sequence was not provided. In the germline V gene (reference sequence), CDR1 corresponds to DFQATT and CDR2 to SNEGSKA. The clonotype comes from a human donor in good health. Some clones in this sample may be carry-over from other donors' samples. Here the chain combines TRBV20-1 and TRBJ2-3. Sequenced input: naive CXCR3+ CD8+ T cells from blood. The cell subset or site label corresponds to: CD45RO-CCR7+CD27+CD95- naive CD8+ T cells expressing CXCR3 (TNR3+). Here the CDR3 is given as CSATPITDTQYF.